The TCR beta chain described here comes from a study of CD8 T cells in Susac syndrome. Study overall: Patients with Susac syndrome, at blood draw, were therapy-naive, on corticosteroids, or on intravenous immunoglobulin alone.

From blood CD8+ and CD4+ T cells, the TCR beta chain was sequenced. Random-hexamer reverse transcription was applied to roughly 0.45 to 1 ug RNA. Amplification of the TCR beta CDR3 was carried out by immunoSEQ multiplex PCR, which spanned a total of 54 Vbeta and 13 Jbeta segments. MiXCR was run by TCRdb on the immunoSEQ multiplex PCR reads, yielding one entry per CDR3 protein. In the table there are hundreds of thousands of distinct CDR3 sequences, 94% of which are singletons. The specimen sequenced was CD4+ T cells from PBMCs. This TCR was sampled from a human donor with Susac syndrome.

CDR3 sequence: CAWSVPGFPSNYGYTF. The CDR3 DNA follows: TGTGCCTGGAGTGTACCAGGGTTTCCGTCTAACTATGGCTACACCTTC. V gene TRBV30 combines with J gene TRBJ1-2; weak D call: TRBD1 (5 bases). CDR3 size: 16 residues. The V end was cut by 0 bases, the J end by 0 bases, with 14 bases between. Germline V gives CDR1 GTSNPN, CDR2 SVGIG (reference sequence).